This TCR beta chain was recovered during a study of CD8 T cells in ankylosing spondylitis (dated by TCRdb to about 2017). For the study in its entirety: To find TCR variants linked to disease, the study profiled T cell receptor beta repertoires in ankylosing spondylitis patients and healthy donors. The full study cohort was made up of 20 to 25 ankylosing spondylitis patients and 108 healthy donors. Peripheral blood was sampled, and synovial fluid was additionally collected from ankylosing spondylitis patients. General findings and caveats noted by the study authors: The disease-linked clones were reported to be significantly enriched in matched synovial fluid samples from ankylosing spondylitis patients. The disease-linked clones had a CD8+ phenotype and were found at relatively low frequencies in peripheral blood. Some motif variants were previously reported in synovial fluid and blood of reactive arthritis patients, suggesting common disease-initiation mechanisms. Blood from ankylosing spondylitis patients appeared to be characterized by a TCR beta motif made up of under ten highly homologous amino acid variants.

Reading the germline V gene gives CDR1 SGHRS and CDR2 YFSETQ. V drops 4 bases and J drops 3 bases, leaving 19 bases in between. There are 17 amino acids in the CDR3, from cysteine to phenylalanine inclusive. CDR3 DNA is the only sequence kept; it has 51 bases, read in frame from the first base. This clonotype appeared many times. Its antigen is unknown. Per-base quality was not reported, and no clone a single base away is much larger than it. Reads for this sample came from an Illumina HiSeq 2500. TCR beta libraries were prepared by quantitative 5'-RACE with molecular barcodes. Regarding the original processing steps: To identify disease-linked TCR variants, a new computational method was used, one built on a probabilistic model of VDJ rearrangement. TCRdb handled the public reads itself, with Q25 trimming in fastp and clone calling in MiXCR, and kept productive beta chains. For every CDR3 protein sequence, its rows merge into one entry that carries the most common genes and DNA. TCRdb's processing, not the authors' own work, is the source of the V and J calls. Recorded for this sample are some 120,000 distinct CDR3 sequences; roughly 7.3% of them occurred a single time. 9.5% to 15% of the sample is taken by the ten largest.

The receptor was derived from a male donor with ankylosing spondylitis or in good health (not recorded which). This chain joins TRBV5-1 to TRBJ2-2; the best D guess is TRBD2, with 7 bases matching. The sequenced sample was blood, either unsorted or a sorted T cell fraction (not recorded which). The CDR3 region has the sequence CASSHLIQGGDTGELFF. The sequenced DNA is TGCGCCAGCAGCCACCTGATACAGGGAGGGGACACCGGGGAGCTGTTTTTT.